This T cell receptor (beta chain) derives from a study of shared clonotypes between healthy human individuals. Study details: Each donor contributed plates that comprised three CD4 naive, three CD4 memory, two CD8 naive and one CD8 memory.

The germline V gene encodes CDR1 GTSNPN and CDR2 SVGIG (reference sequence). V was shortened by 3 bases and J by 7 bases, with 18 bases between the two germline ends. This CDR3 is 15 amino acids long. Notes on this clone: Its cognate antigen is unknown.

The study, taken as a whole, reports: Around 4.9% of naive CD4 clonotypes were shared across a few donors. It was only blood that was sampled, and tissue repertoires likely differ.

For every subset, genomic DNA was evenly distributed across several immunoSEQ plates. Clones were read by immunoSEQ multiplex PCR, and TCRdb kept only the in-frame ones, dropping some. Seen here are under 1,100,000 clones, 65% to 75% observed once, and the top ten hold approximately 1.5%. This sequence joins TRBV30 and TRBJ1-4, with a weak D call TRBD1 (5 bases). The receptor's source is a young man in good health. Sequencing was done on a sample of memory CD4+ T cells sorted from blood. Subset defined: CD45RA-negative fraction. In DNA, the CDR3 is TGTGCCTGGAGCGACCTCGGAGGGGTCGGTGAAAAACTGTTTTTT. Protein product: CAWSDLGGVGEKLFF.